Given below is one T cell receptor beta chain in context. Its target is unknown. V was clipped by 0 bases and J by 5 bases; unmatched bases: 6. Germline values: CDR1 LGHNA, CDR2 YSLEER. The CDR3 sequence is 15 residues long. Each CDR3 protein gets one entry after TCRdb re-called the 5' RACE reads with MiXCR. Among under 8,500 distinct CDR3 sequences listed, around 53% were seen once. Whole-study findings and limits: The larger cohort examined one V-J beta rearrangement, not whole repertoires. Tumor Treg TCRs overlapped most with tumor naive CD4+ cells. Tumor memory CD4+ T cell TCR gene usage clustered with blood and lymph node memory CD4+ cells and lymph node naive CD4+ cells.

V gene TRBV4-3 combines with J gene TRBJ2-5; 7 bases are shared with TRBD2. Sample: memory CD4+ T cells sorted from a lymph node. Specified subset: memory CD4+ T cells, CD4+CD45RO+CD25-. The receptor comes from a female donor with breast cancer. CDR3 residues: CASSQEGGRAETQYF. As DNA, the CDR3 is TGCGCCAGCAGCCAAGAAGGCGGGAGAGCTGAGACCCAGTACTTC.